Listed below are T cell receptor beta chains from one sample, sequenced in a study of tumor-infiltrating lymphocytes in localized non-small cell lung cancer. Data came from immunoSEQ multiplex PCR; TCRdb stores just in-frame clones and leaves some out. The sample yields about 16,000 clones, approximately 80% seen once. Specimen: lung tumor tissue. The receptors come from a human donor with non-small cell lung cancer. Both conserved end residues are part of each CDR3. D genes are given only for firm matches. Size tells how often a clone was seen (once, few, many) or the class of an expanded clone, and some rows leave it out.

cdr3_aa	cdr3_nt	clone_size	d_call	v_call	j_call
CASSPRLAGAVEQFF	TGTGCCAGCAGCCCCCGACTAGCGGGAGCGGTTGAGCAGTTCTTC	.	TRBD2	TRBV7-9	TRBJ2-1
CASSGTLFSGNTIYF	TGTGCCAGTAGTGGGACGCTCTTCTCTGGAAACACCATATATTTT	.	.	TRBV19	TRBJ1-3
CASSAGGQHSNQPQHF	TGTGCCAGCTCAGCAGGAGGACAGCATAGCAATCAGCCCCAGCATTTT	.	.	TRBV18	TRBJ1-5
CASSESGLGAAEETQYF	TGTGCCAGCAGTGAATCGGGCCTGGGAGCGGCGGAAGAGACCCAGTACTTC	.	.	TRBV6-1	TRBJ2-5
CASSSFGIPGEQYF	TGTGCCAGCAGTTCTTTCGGGATCCCTGGCGAGCAGTACTTC	.	.	TRBV27	TRBJ2-7
CASRFQGSTEAFF	TGTGCCAGCAGATTCCAGGGGAGCACTGAAGCTTTCTTT	.	.	TRBV27	TRBJ1-1
CASTRGSGANVLTF	TGTGCCAGCACTAGAGGCTCTGGGGCCAACGTCCTGACTTTC	.	.	TRBV2	TRBJ2-6
CASRKIQAEEKLFF	TGTGCCAGCCGAAAGATCCAAGCAGAAGAAAAACTGTTTTTT	.	.	TRBV27	TRBJ1-4
CASRAEADTQYF	TGTGCCAGCCGCGCTGAGGCAGATACGCAGTATTTT	.	.	TRBV6-5	TRBJ2-3
CASSLYEQYF	TGTGCCAGCAGTTTATACGAGCAGTACTTC	.	.	TRBV28	TRBJ2-7
CASSQMNTEAFF	TGTGCCAGCAGCCAAATGAACACTGAAGCTTTCTTT	.	.	TRBV6-6	TRBJ1-1
CASSFSGEANEQFF	TGTGCCAGCAGTTTCTCAGGAGAGGCTAATGAGCAGTTCTTC	few	.	TRBV27	TRBJ2-1
CASSLWAGHGELFF	TGTGCCAGCAGCTTATGGGCGGGGCACGGGGAGCTGTTTTTT	.	.	TRBV7-3	TRBJ2-2
CASSVAAGVYNEQFF	TGTGCCAGCAGCGTAGCAGCGGGGGTCTACAATGAGCAGTTCTTC	.	TRBD2	TRBV9	TRBJ2-1
CASSQVGDGHGYTF	TGCGCCAGCAGCCAAGTAGGGGACGGCCATGGCTACACCTTC	.	.	TRBV4-1	TRBJ1-2
CSVAQASGETQYF	TGCAGCGTTGCGCAGGCTAGCGGAGAGACCCAGTACTTC	.	TRBD2	TRBV29-1	TRBJ2-5
CASSGSPGLAGYSTDTQYF	TGCGCCAGCAGTGGTTCTCCGGGACTAGCGGGGTATAGCACAGATACGCAGTATTTT	.	TRBD2	TRBV10-2	TRBJ2-3
CASSRGAGATNEKLFF	TGTGCCAGCAGCCGGGGGGCCGGAGCAACTAATGAAAAACTGTTTTTT	.	.	TRBV5-4	TRBJ1-4
CASSSTSGRRNEQFF	TGCGCCAGCAGCTCGACTAGCGGGAGGAGAAATGAGCAGTTCTTC	.	TRBD2	TRBV5-1	TRBJ2-1
CASRDTIGYGYTF	TGCGCCAGCAGGGATACCATCGGGTATGGCTACACCTTC	once	.	TRBV5-1	TRBJ1-2
CASSLGDRENTEAFF	TGCGCCAGCAGCTTGGGGGACAGGGAGAACACTGAAGCTTTCTTT	.	TRBD1	TRBV5-1	TRBJ1-1
CASSPIRGLGTDTQYF	TGTGCCAGCTCACCAATCAGGGGCCTCGGCACAGATACGCAGTATTTT	.	.	TRBV18	TRBJ2-3